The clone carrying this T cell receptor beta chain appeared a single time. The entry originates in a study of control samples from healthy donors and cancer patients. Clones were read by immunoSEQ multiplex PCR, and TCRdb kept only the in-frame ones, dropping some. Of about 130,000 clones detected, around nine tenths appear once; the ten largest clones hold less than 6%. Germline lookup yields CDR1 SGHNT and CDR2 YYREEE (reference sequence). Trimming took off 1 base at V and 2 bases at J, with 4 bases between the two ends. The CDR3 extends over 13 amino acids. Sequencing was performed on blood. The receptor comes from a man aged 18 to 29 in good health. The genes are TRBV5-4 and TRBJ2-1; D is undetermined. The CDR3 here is CASSLMTYNEQFF. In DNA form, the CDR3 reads TGTGCCAGCAGCTTGATGACCTACAATGAGCAGTTCTTC. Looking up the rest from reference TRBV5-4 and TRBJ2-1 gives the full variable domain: ETGVTQSPTHLIKTRGQQVTLRCSSQSGHNTVSWYQQALGQGPQFIFQYYREEENGRGNFPPRFSGLQFPNYSSELNVNALELDDSALYLCASSLMTYNEQFFGPGTRLTVL.